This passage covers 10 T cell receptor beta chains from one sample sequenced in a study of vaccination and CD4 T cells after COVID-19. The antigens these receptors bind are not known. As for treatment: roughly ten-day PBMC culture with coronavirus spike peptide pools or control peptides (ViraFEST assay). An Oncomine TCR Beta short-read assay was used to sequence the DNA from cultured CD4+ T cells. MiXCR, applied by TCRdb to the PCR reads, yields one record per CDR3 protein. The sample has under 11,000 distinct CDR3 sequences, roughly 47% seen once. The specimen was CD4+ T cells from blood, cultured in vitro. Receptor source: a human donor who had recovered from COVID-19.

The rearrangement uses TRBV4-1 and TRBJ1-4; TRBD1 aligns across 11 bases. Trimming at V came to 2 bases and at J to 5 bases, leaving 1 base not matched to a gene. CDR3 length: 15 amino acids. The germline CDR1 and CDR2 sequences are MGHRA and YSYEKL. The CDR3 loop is CASSQWDRGNEKLFF. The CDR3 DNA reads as TGCGCCAGCAGCCAATGGGACAGGGGGAATGAAAAACTGTTTTTT.

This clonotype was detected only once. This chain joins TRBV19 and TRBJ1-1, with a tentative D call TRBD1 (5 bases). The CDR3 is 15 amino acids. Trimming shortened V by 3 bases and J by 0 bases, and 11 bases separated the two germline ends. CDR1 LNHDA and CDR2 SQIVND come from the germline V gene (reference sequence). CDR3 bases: TGTGCCAGTAGTATGCTACAGGCCATGAACACTGAAGCTTTCTTT. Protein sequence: CASSMLQAMNTEAFF.

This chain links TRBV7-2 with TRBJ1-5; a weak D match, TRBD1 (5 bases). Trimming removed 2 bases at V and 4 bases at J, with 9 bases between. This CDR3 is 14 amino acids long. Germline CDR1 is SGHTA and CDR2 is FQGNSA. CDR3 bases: TGTGCCAGCAGCTTAACGGGACGGAATCAGCCCCAGCATTTT. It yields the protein CASSLTGRNQPQHF.

CDR3 in amino acids: CASSVFRWAKDTQYF. The CDR3 nucleotides read TGTGCCAGCAGTGTCTTTAGGTGGGCCAAAGATACGCAGTATTTT. The chain couples TRBV6-1 to TRBJ2-3; D remains unclear. The CDR3 contains 15 residues. V shed 4 bases and J shed 5 bases, with 16 bases lying between them. Germline lookup yields CDR1 MNHNS and CDR2 SASEGT.

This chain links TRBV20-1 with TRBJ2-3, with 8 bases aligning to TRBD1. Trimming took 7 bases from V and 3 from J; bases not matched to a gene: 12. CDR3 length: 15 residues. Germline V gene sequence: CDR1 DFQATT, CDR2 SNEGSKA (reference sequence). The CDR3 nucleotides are TGCAGTGGCCGAGAGCCCAGGGGGCAAACAGATACGCAGTATTTT. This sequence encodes CSGREPRGQTDTQYF.

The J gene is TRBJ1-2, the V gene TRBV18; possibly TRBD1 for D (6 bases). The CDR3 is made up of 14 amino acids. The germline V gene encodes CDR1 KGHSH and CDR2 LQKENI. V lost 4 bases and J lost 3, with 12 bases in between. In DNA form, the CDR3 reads TGTGCCAGCTCACTGGACAGAGCACACTATGGCTACACCTTC. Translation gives CASSLDRAHYGYTF.

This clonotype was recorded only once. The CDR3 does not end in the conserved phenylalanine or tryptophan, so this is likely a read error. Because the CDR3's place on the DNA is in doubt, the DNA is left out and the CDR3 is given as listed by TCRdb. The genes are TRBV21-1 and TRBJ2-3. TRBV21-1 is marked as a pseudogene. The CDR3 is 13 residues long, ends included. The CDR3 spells CASSKAFTDTQYS.

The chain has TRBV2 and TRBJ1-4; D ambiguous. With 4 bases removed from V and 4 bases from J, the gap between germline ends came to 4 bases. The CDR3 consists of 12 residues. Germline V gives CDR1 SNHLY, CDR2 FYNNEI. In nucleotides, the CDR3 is TGTGCCAGCAGTGTCTATAATGAAAAACTGTTTTTT. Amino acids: CASSVYNEKLFF.

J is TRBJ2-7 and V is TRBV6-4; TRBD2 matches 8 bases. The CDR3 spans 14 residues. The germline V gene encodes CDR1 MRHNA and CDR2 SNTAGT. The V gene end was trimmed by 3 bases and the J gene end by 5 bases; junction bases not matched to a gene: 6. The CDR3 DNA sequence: TGTGCCAGCAGTGAGACTAGCGCGGCTAACGAGCAGTACTTC. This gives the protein CASSETSAANEQYF.

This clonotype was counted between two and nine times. The CDR3 spells CASSLEGGPYGYTF. The DNA of the CDR3 is TGTGCCAGCAGCTTAGAAGGGGGACCCTATGGCTACACCTTC. The chain carries TRBV7-2 and TRBJ1-2; tentative D call: TRBD1 (6 bases). Trimming pared 1 base from V and 4 bases from J, leaving 10 bases between. The length of the CDR3 is 14 residues. The germline V gene has CDR1 SGHTA and CDR2 FQGNSA.